In its sample, the clone carrying this T cell receptor (beta chain) was seen a few times. What it binds is not known. Per the germline V gene, CDR1 is ENHRY and CDR2 is SYGVKD. The CDR3 is made up of 14 amino acids. Deletions cut 6 bases from V and 2 bases from J, with 8 bases between. The authors incorporated unique molecular identifiers into the TCR beta cDNA libraries. Input populations of about 0.95 to 10 million T cells gave rise to approximately 500,000 cDNA molecules. TCRdb analysed the PCR reads with MiXCR anew, one entry per CDR3 protein. The sample has almost 700,000 distinct CDR3 sequences, about 60% seen once. This sample was taken from a study of post-analysis software for immune sequencing data. The study's findings and limits: A handful of TRBV segments were significantly more frequent in patients than in controls. TRBV5-6, TRBV5-1 and TRBV20-1 were among these segments. Those with multiple sclerosis, the patient group, showed significantly lower normalized Chao1 diversity than controls.

This receptor was identified in a girl aged 2-15 years with multiple sclerosis. V gene TRBV10-3 combines with J gene TRBJ1-6; possibly TRBD1 for D (5 bases). The sequencing input was blood. The CDR3 DNA is TGTGCCATCAGGACAGAAACCTATAATTCACCCCTCCACTTT. Translation: CAIRTETYNSPLHF.